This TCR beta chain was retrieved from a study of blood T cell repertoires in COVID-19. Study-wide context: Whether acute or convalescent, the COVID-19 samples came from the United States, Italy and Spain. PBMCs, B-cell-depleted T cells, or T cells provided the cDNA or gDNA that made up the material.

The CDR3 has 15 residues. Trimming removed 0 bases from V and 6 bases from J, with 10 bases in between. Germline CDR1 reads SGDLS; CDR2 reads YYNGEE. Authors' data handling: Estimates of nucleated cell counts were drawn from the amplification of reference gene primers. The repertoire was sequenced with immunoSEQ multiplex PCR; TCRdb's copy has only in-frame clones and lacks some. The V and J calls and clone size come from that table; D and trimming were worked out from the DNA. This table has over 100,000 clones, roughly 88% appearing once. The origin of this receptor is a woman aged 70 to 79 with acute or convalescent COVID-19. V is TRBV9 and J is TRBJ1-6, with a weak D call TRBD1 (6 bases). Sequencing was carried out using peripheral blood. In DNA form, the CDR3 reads TGTGCCAGCAGCGTAGAGGGACACCTTAATTCACCCCTCCACTTT. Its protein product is CASSVEGHLNSPLHF. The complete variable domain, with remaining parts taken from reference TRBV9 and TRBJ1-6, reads DSGVTQTPKHLITATGQRVTLRCSPRSGDLSVYWYQQSLDQGLQFLIQYYNGEERAKGNILERFSAQQFPDLHSELNLSSLELGDSALYFCASSVEGHLNSPLHFGNGTRLTVT.